These 9 T cell receptor beta chains were all obtained from the same sample, sequenced in a study of chemoradiotherapy in HPV16-positive cancers. Some clones are missing from TCRdb's copy, which holds only in-frame ones; the method was immunoSEQ multiplex PCR. The data show 20,000 to 25,000 clones, roughly 90% seen once. The sample was blood, taken from a patient who underwent chemoradiotherapy. The source of these receptors is a human donor with HPV-associated anogenital cancer.

The chain carries TRBV6-6 and TRBJ2-2; possible D gene TRBD1, 6 bases. V was clipped by 5 bases and J by 2 bases, with 12 bases between them. This CDR3 is built from 15 residues. CDR1 and CDR2 from the germline V gene are MNHNY and SVGAGI (reference sequence). CDR3 in DNA: TGTGCCAGCAGTCCAGGGACAACCAACACCGGGGAGCTGTTTTTT. As protein: CASSPGTTNTGELFF.

CDR3: CASSLDGREGSPLHF. Here the CDR3 DNA reads TGCGCCAGCAGCTTGGACGGGCGCGAAGGTTCACCCCTCCACTTT. The chain has TRBV5-1 and TRBJ1-6; D gene unclear. CDR1 SGHRS and CDR2 YFSETQ come from the germline V gene. CDR3 size: 15 residues. Trimming removed 0 bases from V and 9 bases from J, with 13 bases in between. Together with reference TRBV5-1 and TRBJ1-6, the CDR3 gives the full variable domain: KAGVTQTPRYLIKTRGQQVTLSCSPISGHRSVSWYQQTPGQGLQFLFEYFSETQRNKGNFPGRFSGRQFSNSRSEMNVSTLELGDSALYLCASSLDGREGSPLHFGNGTRLTVT.

The rearrangement uses TRBV15 and TRBJ2-3, with D uncertain. Trimming took 0 bases from V and 2 from J, leaving 9 bases between them. The CDR3 has 15 amino acids. The germline V gene encodes CDR1 LNHNV and CDR2 YYDKDF (reference sequence). CDR3 bases: TGTGCCACCAGCAGAGATCTCGGTAACACAGATACGCAGTATTTT. Translated, it gives CATSRDLGNTDTQYF. The variable domain in full, completed from reference TRBV15 and TRBJ2-3, reads DAMVIQNPRYQVTQFGKPVTLSCSQTLNHNVMYWYQQKSSQAPKLLFHYYDKDFNNEADTPDNFQSRRPNTSFCFLDIRSPGLGDTAMYLCATSRDLGNTDTQYFGPGTRLTVL.

The rearrangement uses TRBV5-1 and TRBJ1-2; 9 positions agree with TRBD1. Germline CDR1 and CDR2: SGHRS and YFSETQ. The CDR3 extends over 14 amino acids. V trimming: 4 bases; J trimming: 7 bases; junction bases outside the gene matches: 8. CDR3 sequence: CASSMGQGEAGYTF. The CDR3 DNA sequence: TGCGCCAGCAGCATGGGACAGGGAGAAGCTGGCTACACCTTC.

V and J are TRBV6-6 and TRBJ2-5; the D gene is possibly TRBD1 (5 bases). V lost 10 bases, J lost 2 bases, and 17 bases lay in between. The length of the CDR3 is 14 residues. Germline assignment: CDR1 MNHNY and CDR2 SVGAGI (reference sequence). The CDR3 DNA sequence: TGTGCCACCAGAATGGGGCTCTCACAAGAGACCCAGTACTTC. Translated: CATRMGLSQETQYF.

This clone was counted once. The chain has TRBV28 and TRBJ1-2, with TRBD1 as a possible D gene (5 bases). Germline V lookup: CDR1 MDHEN, CDR2 SYDVKM. This CDR3 is built from 14 residues. Trimming pared 4 bases from V and 8 bases from J, leaving 17 bases between. CDR3 sequence reads: CASSSPPGGAGYTF. The CDR3 DNA reads as TGTGCCAGCAGTTCCCCCCCCGGGGGAGCAGGCTACACCTTC.

There are a few counts of this clone. This chain uses TRBV19 with TRBJ1-5; 10 nucleotides line up with TRBD1. This CDR3 is built from 15 residues. The trim removed 3 bases at V and 6 bases at J, leaving 5 bases unmatched. CDR1 is LNHDA, CDR2 SQIVND, per germline (reference sequence). Here the CDR3 DNA reads TGTGCCAGTAGTATCTCGGGACAGGGGTTTCAGCCCCAGCATTTT. It is translated as CASSISGQGFQPQHF.

This chain joins TRBV5-1 and TRBJ2-5, with a possible D match to TRBD2 (5 bases). V shed 3 bases and J shed 2 bases, with 14 bases lying between them. Germline V gene data show CDR1 as SGHRS and CDR2 as YFSETQ. The CDR3 runs 15 residues. In DNA form, the CDR3 reads TGCGCCAGCAGCTCTTCCCTGGACTTTCAAGAGACCCAGTACTTC. Translated, it gives CASSSSLDFQETQYF.

This clone is a singleton in its sample. The rearrangement uses TRBV7-9 and TRBJ1-3; D gene uncertain. The germline V gene encodes CDR1 SEHNR and CDR2 FQNEAQ (reference sequence). CDR3 length equals 17 residues. Trimming stripped 0 bases from V and 2 bases from J, with 14 bases between. CDR3 loop: CASSLAVAVGAGNTIYF. The CDR3 bases are TGTGCCAGCAGCTTAGCGGTGGCAGTAGGAGCTGGAAACACCATATATTTT. The full variable domain, in which reference TRBV7-9 and TRBJ1-3 provide the parts outside the CDR3, is DTGVSQNPRHKITKRGQNVTFRCDPISEHNRLYWYRQTLGQGPEFLTYFQNEAQLEKSRLLSDRFSAERPKGSFSTLEIQRTEQGDSAMYLCASSLAVAVGAGNTIYFGEGSWLTVV.